Following are 30 T cell receptor beta chains from one sample sequenced in a study of spatial heterogeneity in lung cancer. The study, taken as a whole, reports: Within tumors, counts of expanded alpha and beta TCRs tracked tumor mutation counts.

Each CDR3 protein is one row after TCRdb ran MiXCR on the 5' RACE reads. The sample holds about 100,000 distinct CDR3 sequences, approximately 4.7% seen once. Their recognized antigens are unknown. Time point here: sample taken at primary tumor resection. This material consisted of lung tumor tissue, taken at surgery. All receptors come from a male donor with early-stage non-small cell lung cancer.

This clonotype was recorded many times. The V call is TRBV7-7, the J call TRBJ2-3; D assignment may be TRBD1 or TRBD2 (5 bases each). Germline V gene sequence: CDR1 SSHAT, CDR2 FNYEAQ (reference sequence). V lost 3 bases to trimming and J lost 2 bases, with 6 bases between them. The CDR3 is 13 residues long. The CDR3 here is CASSLGVTDTQYF. In DNA form, the CDR3 reads TGTGCCAGCAGCTTGGGGGTCACAGATACGCAGTATTTT. Filled out from reference TRBV7-7 and TRBJ2-3, the complete variable domain reads GAGVSQSPRYKVTKRGQDVTLRCDPISSHATLYWYQQALGQGPEFLTYFNYEAQPDKSGLPSDRFSAERPEGSISTLTIQRTEQRDSAMYRCASSLGVTDTQYFGPGTRLTVL.

This clonotype was seen only a few times. The chain joins TRBV6-1 to TRBJ2-7; D tentatively reads TRBD1 or TRBD2 (5 bases each). V lost 4 bases and J 7 bases, leaving 17 bases between the germline ends. Germline CDR1 is MNHNS and CDR2 is SASEGT. The CDR3 totals 14 residues. Here the CDR3 reads CASSARTGPGEQYF. The CDR3 DNA reads as TGTGCCAGCAGTGCACGAACGGGGCCTGGGGAGCAGTACTTC.

This clonotype was seen repeatedly, ten times or more. The rearrangement links TRBV10-3 to TRBJ2-1; tentative D call: TRBD1 (5 bases). CDR1 is ENHRY, CDR2 SYGVKD, per germline. With 3 bases removed from V and 8 bases from J, the gap between germline ends came to 5 bases. This CDR3 spans 11 amino acids. The CDR3 DNA reads as TGTGCCATCAGTGAAGGGGATGAGCAGTTCTTC. Translating it yields CAISEGDEQFF.

The sample holds a few counts of this clonotype. This rearrangement joins TRBV3-1 to TRBJ1-3, with 8 nucleotides matching TRBD1. Germline CDR1 is LGHDT and CDR2 is YNNKEL (reference sequence). This CDR3 has 15 residues. After removal of 5 bases from V and 8 bases from J, the junction contained 11 bases not matched to a gene. CDR3 nucleotide sequence: TGTGCCAGCAGCAGGGCCCAGGGGGCAACTGACACCATATATTTT. Translating gives CASSRAQGATDTIYF.

V usage is TRBV30 and J usage is TRBJ2-1, with D possibly matching TRBD1 (5 bases). There are 11 residues in the CDR3. CDR1 and CDR2 (germline): GTSNPN, SVGIG (reference sequence). V lost 3 bases, J lost 10 bases, and 10 bases lay in between. CDR3 residues: CAWRGLGEQFF. CDR3 DNA: TGTGCCTGGAGGGGGCTGGGAGAGCAGTTCTTC. The full variable domain, in which reference TRBV30 and TRBJ2-1 provide the parts outside the CDR3, is SQTIHQWPATLVQPVGSPLSLECTVEGTSNPNLYWYRQAAGRGLQLLFYSVGIGQISSEVPQNLSASRPQDRQFILSSKKLLLSDSGFYLCAWRGLGEQFFGPGTRLTVL.

This clonotype was seen at least ten times. The chain is built from TRBV28 and TRBJ2-7, with 12 nucleotides matching TRBD1. This CDR3 spans 15 amino acids. With 6 bases clipped from V and 2 bases from J, the junction kept 5 bases outside the gene matches. Germline CDR1 MDHEN, CDR2 SYDVKM. CDR3 nucleotide sequence: TGTGCCAGCAGCCCGGGACAGGGGGCACCCTACGAGCAGTACTTC. Its protein is CASSPGQGAPYEQYF.

At least ten counts were recorded for this clonotype. V gene TRBV20-1 combines with J gene TRBJ2-1; D is possibly TRBD2 (5 bases). Trimming pared 3 bases from V and 5 bases from J, leaving 14 bases between. CDR3 length: 14 residues. Germline V gene data show CDR1 as DFQATT and CDR2 as SNEGSKA (reference sequence). CDR3 protein: CSARRVSDHNEQFF. CDR3 DNA: TGCAGTGCTAGGCGGGTCTCCGACCACAATGAGCAGTTCTTC.

Many counts were recorded for this clonotype. The J gene is TRBJ2-1, the V gene TRBV2; 10 bases agree with TRBD1. Germline V CDR1 and CDR2: SNHLY, FYNNEI. Trimming took 7 bases from V and 10 from J; bases not matched to a gene: 4. The CDR3 loop spans 12 amino acids. CDR3 residues: CASNQDRGEQFF. The CDR3 DNA is TGTGCCAGCAATCAGGACAGGGGGGAGCAGTTCTTC. Using reference TRBV2 and TRBJ2-1 for the parts outside the CDR3, the full variable domain is EPEVTQTPSHQVTQMGQEVILRCVPISNHLYFYWYRQILGQKVEFLVSFYNNEISEKSEIFDDQFSVERPDGSNFTLKIRSTKLEDSAMYFCASNQDRGEQFFGPGTRLTVL.

The chain employs TRBV18 and TRBJ1-6; 10 nucleotides align to TRBD1. From germline, CDR1 is KGHSH and CDR2 LQKENI. The CDR3 has 16 amino acids. Trimming at V came to 3 bases and at J to 7 bases, leaving 6 bases not matched to a gene. CDR3 DNA: TGTGCCAGCTCACCTCGACAGGGGGCGGCCAATTCACCCCTCCACTTT. This translates into CASSPRQGAANSPLHF.

The J gene is TRBJ2-4, the V gene TRBV7-9, with 10 nucleotides matching TRBD2. The CDR3 is made up of 21 amino acids. Per germline, CDR1 SEHNR and CDR2 FQNEAQ (reference sequence). The junction had 24 bases not matched to a gene; V was cut back by 3 bases and J by 7 bases. In DNA form, the CDR3 reads TGTGCCAGCAGCTTGGTGGTCGGGACTAGCGCCTTCGGGTCCCCGAGTAACATTCAGTACTTC. Encoded protein: CASSLVVGTSAFGSPSNIQYF.

CDR3 DNA sequence: TGTGCCAGCAGCCAAGACCCCCTGGGCACTGAAGCTTTCTTT. Protein sequence: CASSQDPLGTEAFF. The V gene is TRBV3-1, the J gene TRBJ1-1; the D is unclear. V was clipped by 0 bases and J by 4 bases, with 9 bases between them. This CDR3 comprises 14 residues. Germline CDR1 LGHDT, CDR2 YNNKEL (reference sequence).

This clonotype has at least ten counts. The gene calls are TRBV6-6 and TRBJ2-6; D is undetermined. In germline, CDR1 is MNHNY, CDR2 SVGAGI (reference sequence). Trimming removed 6 bases at V and 0 bases at J, with 12 bases between. This CDR3 has 16 residues. The CDR3: CASSGRVSSGANVLTF. CDR3 nucleotides: TGTGCCAGCAGCGGACGGGTTTCCTCTGGGGCCAACGTCCTGACTTTC.

Comment on this clonotype: This clone may be a read error of a much larger clone one base away. The chain links TRBV6-1 to TRBJ2-5; D is tentatively TRBD1 or TRBD2 (5 bases each). V lost 5 bases and J 8 bases, leaving 12 bases between the germline ends. The CDR3 spans 12 residues. Germline values: CDR1 MNHNS, CDR2 SASEGT. CDR3 in DNA: TGTGCCAGCAGTAGGGGACGCGGCACCCAGTACTTC. Its protein is CASSRGRGTQYF.

The CDR3 loop reads CASITGTPFDEQYF. DNA for the CDR3: TGTGCCAGCATTACCGGGACACCCTTTGACGAGCAGTACTTC. This chain connects TRBV12-3 or TRBV12-4 to TRBJ2-7, with D tentatively TRBD1 (6 bases). With 7 bases removed from V and 5 bases from J, the gap between germline ends came to 18 bases. The CDR3 loop spans 14 amino acids.

This clonotype has just a few counts. The genes are TRBV4-1 and TRBJ2-7; 7 positions agree with TRBD1. From germline, CDR1 is MGHRA and CDR2 YSYEKL. The CDR3 extends over 18 amino acids. Trimming removed 1 base from V and 3 bases from J; junction bases left unmatched: 15. The DNA of the CDR3 is TGCGCCAGCAGCCAAGTTTTTTTTATAAAGGGGGCGAACTACGAGCAGTACTTC. Translation: CASSQVFFIKGANYEQYF.

This clonotype turned up a few times. The chain links TRBV29-1 to TRBJ2-3, with TRBD2 matching over 9 bases. The CDR3 runs to 14 residues. Germline-derived CDR1 and CDR2 are SQVTM and ANQGSEA. Trimming at V came to 7 bases and at J to 6 bases, leaving 11 bases not matched to a gene. CDR3 amino acids: CSGGTSNTLDTQYF. The CDR3 nucleotides are TGCAGCGGAGGGACTAGCAACACCTTGGATACGCAGTATTTT.

This clonotype has only a few counts. The chain employs TRBV20-1 and TRBJ2-1; 10 bases fit TRBD2. CDR1 is DFQATT and CDR2 is SNEGSKA in the germline V gene (reference sequence). The CDR3 spans 14 residues. Trimming cost V 4 bases and J 7 bases; bases outside gene matches: 7. This chain's CDR3 is CSAKSGRATNEQFF. CDR3 nucleotides: TGCAGTGCTAAAAGCGGGAGGGCCACTAATGAGCAGTTCTTC.

This clonotype was recorded many times. The chain uses TRBV15 and TRBJ2-3; the match to TRBD2 covers 8 bases. V was pared by 5 bases and J by 3 bases, with 10 bases of the junction left unmatched. The CDR3 totals 16 residues. Germline V gene data show CDR1 as LNHNV and CDR2 as YYDKDF (reference sequence). The CDR3 coding sequence is TGTGCCACCAGCGGCGGACTAGCTCATAGGACAGATACGCAGTATTTT. It specifies CATSGGLAHRTDTQYF.

A few counts support this clonotype. The chain uses TRBV6-5 and TRBJ2-7, with 9 bases that match TRBD1. The CDR3 loop spans 15 amino acids. Trimming at V came to 6 bases and at J to 2 bases, leaving 8 bases not matched to a gene. Germline CDR1 is MNHEY and CDR2 is SVGAGI. The CDR3 DNA follows: TGTGCCAGCAGACCTGACAGGGGGTCCACCTACGAGCAGTACTTC. Residues: CASRPDRGSTYEQYF.

The rearrangement uses TRBV5-6 and TRBJ2-3; TRBD2 matches 13 bases. This CDR3 has 16 amino acids. V lost 4 bases and J lost 6; bases outside the gene matches: 8. The germline V gene encodes CDR1 SGHDT and CDR2 YYEEEE. The CDR3 nucleotides are TGTGCCAGCAGCCAGAGAGGACTAGCGGGAGTTGATACGCAGTATTTT. The encoded protein is CASSQRGLAGVDTQYF.

This clonotype appeared many times. The rearrangement uses TRBV20-1 and TRBJ2-2; no definite D call. Trimming pared 4 bases from V and 2 bases from J, leaving 5 bases between. CDR3 size: 12 residues. CDR1 DFQATT and CDR2 SNEGSKA come from the germline V gene (reference sequence). CDR3 nucleotides: TGCAGTGCTACTTCTAACACCGGGGAGCTGTTTTTT. Protein product: CSATSNTGELFF.

In its sample, this clonotype was seen a few times. V and J are TRBV7-9 and TRBJ2-1, with 8 nucleotides matching TRBD1. Trimming at V came to 4 bases and at J to 9 bases, leaving 11 bases not matched to a gene. The CDR3 runs 15 residues. Germline V gene lookup returns CDR1 SEHNR and CDR2 FQNEAQ (reference sequence). As DNA, the CDR3 is TGTGCCAGCAGCTCCAGGACAGGGCAGGCCGGTGAGCAGTTCTTC. This codes for CASSSRTGQAGEQFF.

This clonotype was seen only a few times. This chain connects TRBV4-1 to TRBJ1-2; 9 bases map to TRBD1. CDR3 length: 18 amino acids. V was clipped by 1 base and J by 0 bases; unmatched bases: 9. CDR1 MGHRA and CDR2 YSYEKL come from the germline V gene. The CDR3 is CASSQAVFWTGANYGYTF. DNA of the CDR3: TGCGCCAGCAGCCAAGCGGTCTTCTGGACAGGGGCTAACTATGGCTACACCTTC.

This clonotype was recorded at least ten times. The chain couples TRBV20-1 to TRBJ2-1, with 7 bases aligning to TRBD1. The V gene end was trimmed by 3 bases and the J gene end by 7 bases; junction bases not matched to a gene: 15. Germline V lookup: CDR1 DFQATT, CDR2 SNEGSKA (reference sequence). This CDR3 region has 16 residues. The chain's CDR3 is CSASGIGGWGLNEQFF. In DNA form, the CDR3 reads TGCAGTGCTAGCGGCATAGGGGGCTGGGGTTTGAATGAGCAGTTCTTC.

This rearrangement joins TRBV28 to TRBJ2-7; possibly TRBD1 or TRBD2 for D (6 bases each). The germline V gene has CDR1 MDHEN and CDR2 SYDVKM. The CDR3 has 12 amino acids. CDR3 sequence reads: CVTGRGTYEQYF. The CDR3 nucleotides read TGTGTCACAGGGCGGGGCACCTACGAGCAGTACTTC.

Ten or more counts support this clonotype. Here the CDR3 DNA reads TGTGCCAGCAGTTTATTTTTAGCAGCGTGGAGGCCCAACTCTGGGGCCAACGTCCTGACTTTC. Amino acid sequence: CASSLFLAAWRPNSGANVLTF. This chain joins TRBV28 and TRBJ2-6, with D possibly TRBD2 on 5 matching bases. V was trimmed by 1 base and J by 0 bases, leaving 22 bases between them. The CDR3 length is 21 residues. The germline CDR1 and CDR2 sequences are MDHEN and SYDVKM.

This clonotype has just a few counts. CDR3 DNA sequence: TGTGCCAGCAGCGCTAGCAATATCCTTGTAGGTGAGCAGTTCTTC. Translating it yields CASSASNILVGEQFF. J is TRBJ2-1 and V is TRBV7-9, with D perhaps TRBD2 (5 bases). Trimming shortened V by 5 bases and J by 9 bases, and 20 bases separated the two germline ends. Per germline, CDR1 SEHNR and CDR2 FQNEAQ (reference sequence). This CDR3 spans 15 amino acids.

This clonotype was recorded many times. The chain carries TRBV5-6 and TRBJ2-3; D is perhaps TRBD2 (5 bases). This CDR3 contains 14 residues. V was shortened by 2 bases and J by 3 bases, with 10 bases between the two germline ends. Germline V gene lookup returns CDR1 SGHDT and CDR2 YYEEEE. The CDR3 DNA follows: TGTGCCAGCAGCTTAAGCGGAGCAACAGATACGCAGTATTTT. This sequence encodes CASSLSGATDTQYF.

This clonotype was seen repeatedly, ten times or more. This chain links TRBV2 with TRBJ1-5; 8 bases match TRBD1. CDR3 length equals 15 residues. V was pared by 4 bases and J by 4 bases, with 6 bases of the junction left unmatched. CDR1 SNHLY and CDR2 FYNNEI come from the germline V gene. CDR3 loop: CASSGDRGINQPQHF. The CDR3 bases are TGTGCCAGCAGTGGAGACAGGGGAATTAATCAGCCCCAGCATTTT.

This clonotype was seen many times. The V gene is TRBV20-1, the J gene TRBJ1-3, with D perhaps TRBD1 (6 bases). V dropped 7 bases and J dropped 8 bases, with 18 bases sitting between them. The V gene's germline CDR1 is DFQATT and CDR2 SNEGSKA (reference sequence). The CDR3 has 13 residues. The CDR3 bases are TGCAGTGTCCGAGGAATTACAGGGCACACCATATATTTT. It codes for CSVRGITGHTIYF.